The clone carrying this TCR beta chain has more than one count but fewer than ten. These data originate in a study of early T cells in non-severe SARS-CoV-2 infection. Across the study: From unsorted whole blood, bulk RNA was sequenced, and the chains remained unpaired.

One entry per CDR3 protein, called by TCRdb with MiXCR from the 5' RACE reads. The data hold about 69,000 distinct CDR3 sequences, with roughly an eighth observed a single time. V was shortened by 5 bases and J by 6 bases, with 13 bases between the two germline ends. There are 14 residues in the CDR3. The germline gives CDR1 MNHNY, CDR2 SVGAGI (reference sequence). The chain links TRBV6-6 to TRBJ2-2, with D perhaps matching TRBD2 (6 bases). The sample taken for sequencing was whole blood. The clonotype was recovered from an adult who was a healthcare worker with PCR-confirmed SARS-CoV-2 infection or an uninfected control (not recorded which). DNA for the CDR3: TGTGCCAGCAGTCCGATCCGCGGGGCCGGGGAGCTGTTTTTT. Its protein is CASSPIRGAGELFF.